Included here is one T cell receptor beta chain sequence, with context. This clone was counted ten times or more. Its antigen remains undetermined. Base qualities are not provided; no much larger clone lies one nucleotide away. These data originate in a study of control samples from healthy donors and cancer patients (TCRdb year 2020). To prepare the library, the immunoSEQ multiplex PCR assay was applied. The immuneACCESS repertoire file appears here via TCRdb, limited to in-frame rearrangements. These files lack a portion of the clones; in checked studies, under half of the deficit traces to unresolved V genes, and the cause of the others is not known. This sample gives 93,000 or so clones in total; approximately 90% of them show up just once. The ten top clones hold about 20% of the sample. The germline V gene (reference sequence) sets CDR1 to SGHNT and CDR2 to YYREEE. Trimming removed 4 bases from V and 7 bases from J, leaving 11 bases between the germline ends. Taken from cysteine to phenylalanine, the CDR3 has 12 residues. Only the CDR3 portion is preserved as DNA: 36 bases, with reading frame beginning at the first base.

The sequence joins TRBV5-4 to TRBJ1-2; 6 matching bases give a weak D call of TRBD1. Sequences were obtained from PBMCs. The origin of this receptor is a man aged 55 to 70 with lung cancer. This receptor has the CDR3 CASSLRTAGYTF. The sequence in DNA is TGTGCCAGCAGCCTAAGGACAGCTGGCTACACCTTC.